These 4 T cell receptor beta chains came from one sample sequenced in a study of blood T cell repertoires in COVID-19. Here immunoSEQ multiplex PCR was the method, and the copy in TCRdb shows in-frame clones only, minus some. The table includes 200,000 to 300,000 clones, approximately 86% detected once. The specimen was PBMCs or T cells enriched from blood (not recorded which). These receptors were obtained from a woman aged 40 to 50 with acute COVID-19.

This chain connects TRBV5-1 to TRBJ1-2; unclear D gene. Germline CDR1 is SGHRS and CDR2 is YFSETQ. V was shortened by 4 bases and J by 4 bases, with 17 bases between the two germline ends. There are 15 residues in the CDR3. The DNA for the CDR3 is TGCGCCAGCAGCCCGATAGTTGCAGACTTCTATGGCTACACCTTC. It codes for CASSPIVADFYGYTF.

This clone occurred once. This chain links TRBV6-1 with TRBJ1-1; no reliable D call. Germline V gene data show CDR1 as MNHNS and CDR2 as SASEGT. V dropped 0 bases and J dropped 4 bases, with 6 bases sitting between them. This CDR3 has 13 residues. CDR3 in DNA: TGTGCCAGCAGTGAAGCACCGGGCACTGAAGCTTTCTTT. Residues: CASSEAPGTEAFF.

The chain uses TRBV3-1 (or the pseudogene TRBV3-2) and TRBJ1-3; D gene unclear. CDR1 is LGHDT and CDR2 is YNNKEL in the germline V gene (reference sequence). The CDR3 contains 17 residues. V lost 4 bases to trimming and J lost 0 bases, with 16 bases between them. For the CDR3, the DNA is TGTGCCAGCAGCCCAATCGGGGTAGTACTCTCTGGAAACACCATATATTTT. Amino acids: CASSPIGVVLSGNTIYF.

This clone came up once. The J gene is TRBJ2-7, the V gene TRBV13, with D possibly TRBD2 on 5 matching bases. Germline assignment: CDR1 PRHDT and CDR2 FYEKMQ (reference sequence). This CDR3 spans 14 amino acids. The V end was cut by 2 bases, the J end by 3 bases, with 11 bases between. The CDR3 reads CASSLSGIDYEQYF. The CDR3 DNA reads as TGTGCCAGCAGCTTATCCGGGATAGACTACGAGCAGTACTTC.